The clone carrying this T cell receptor (beta chain) was counted at least ten times. Its antigen is unidentified. Clinical symptoms, serum thyroxine and TRAb, thyroid ultrasound and orbital computed tomography together formed the diagnostic basis. The TCR beta CDR3 regions underwent amplification using RNA transcripts as the source. The TCR CDR3 was amplified in a first-round RT-PCR using the HTBI primer set. TCRdb independently ran MiXCR on the multiplex PCR reads; one entry per CDR3 protein. The sample records 500,000 to 650,000 distinct CDR3 sequences, about 15% being singletons. The data stem from a study of T cells in Graves' hyperthyroidism and ophthalmopathy. Study results and limitations: Clonotypes that were expanded in thyroid above 0.001 mostly appeared in blood too.

The length of the CDR3 is 15 residues. The germline V gene has CDR1 SGHRS and CDR2 YFSETQ. V lost 8 bases and J lost 0, with 17 bases in between. Input material: blood. The sequence was obtained from a woman aged 18-30 years with Graves' ophthalmopathy. This chain joins TRBV5-1 and TRBJ1-1; D unclear. The CDR3 coding sequence is TGCGCCAGATGGGAGTACGGTAACATGAACACTGAAGCTTTCTTT. This sequence encodes CARWEYGNMNTEAFF.